This note documents a single T cell receptor (beta chain) sequence. Its specificity is unknown. TCRdb keeps only in-frame clones here, not all; method: immunoSEQ multiplex PCR. The sample lists over 100,000 clones, around nine tenths seen once, with 1.7% in the top ten. The sample originates from a study of T cell responses to AZD1222 COVID-19 vaccine. For the study at large: Pooling covered second doses at about 4 or about 12 weeks.

Study-wide findings and caveats: Clonal diversity was possibly underestimated; the donors were predominantly white British and more often female.

This CDR3 region has 16 residues. The V gene lost 5 bases and the J gene lost 8 bases, with 22 bases spanning the gap. The germline V gene has CDR1 SEHNR and CDR2 FQNEAQ (reference sequence). The sequences come from peripheral blood, collected on day 0 of AZD1222 vaccination. The TCR comes from an adult in good health. The genes are TRBV7-9 and TRBJ2-1; possible D gene TRBD2, 7 bases. CDR3 in amino acids: CASSQAWRGPADEQFF. CDR3 nucleotides: TGTGCCAGCAGCCAGGCGTGGCGGGGGCCAGCGGATGAGCAGTTCTTC.